This record concerns one T cell receptor (beta chain) sequence. The sample belongs to a study of shared clonotypes between healthy human individuals. This CDR3 is 16 amino acids long. The germline gives CDR1 MDHEN, CDR2 SYDVKM. V gave up 8 bases and J gave up 4 bases, with 21 bases separating them. Using immunoSEQ multiplex PCR, the repertoire was profiled, and TCRdb retains in-frame clones only, with some absent. This sample yields some 2,500,000 clones, of which around 93% are seen a single time; 0.37% belongs to the top ten. The chain uses TRBV28 and TRBJ1-5; a possible D gene is TRBD1 (6 bases). Sequencing was carried out using naive CD4+ T cells from PBMCs. Sample subset: CD45RA+ positively selected. The origin of this receptor is a man younger than 35 in good health. Some clones in this sample may be carry-over from other donors' samples. The CDR3 DNA reads as TGTGCCAGCTTATCAAGGGGGTATTCGCCTAATCAGCCCCAGCATTTT. This gives the protein CASLSRGYSPNQPQHF. Using reference TRBV28 and TRBJ1-5 for the parts outside the CDR3, the full variable domain is DVKVTQSSRYLVKRTGEKVFLECVQDMDHENMFWYRQDPGLGLRLIYFSYDVKMKEKGDIPEGYSVSREKKERFSLILESASTNQTSMYLCASLSRGYSPNQPQHFGDGTRLSIL.